This TCR beta chain comes out of a study of metastatic and nonmetastatic thyroid tumors. Study overall: Both malignant and benign thyroid patients supplied peripheral blood and tumor or nodule tissue samples, across which the repertoires of these patients were then compared.

Nobody among the patients had been given any treatment before thyroid surgery. In its sample, this clone was seen many times. The antigen is not known. Study-level points and caveats: It was reportedly found that TCR beta diversity was significantly higher in malignant thyroid tumors than in benign nodules, a difference seen in both blood and tumor samples.

CDR1 and CDR2 from the germline V gene are LGHDT and YNNKEL (reference sequence). The CDR3 totals 13 residues. The ends lost 4 bases at V and 9 bases at J; junction bases unmatched: 2. Study processing details: Built for papillary thyroid cancer, a distant-metastasis classifier drew on CDR3 differences across clinicopathological groups. TCRdb re-called the PCR reads via MiXCR. For this entry, the V and J calls and clone size follow TCRdb and not the study's own pipeline. The data contain 25,000 to 30,000 clones, over 15% of them singletons. The gene calls are TRBV3-1 and TRBJ1-6, with 8 bases matching TRBD1. The source material was blood. The sequence came from a female donor with papillary thyroid cancer or a benign thyroid nodule (not recorded which). Some clones in this sample may be carry-over from other donors' samples. The CDR3 sequence: CASSRQGSSPLHF. CDR3 DNA sequence: TGTGCCAGCAGCCGACAGGGGAGTTCACCCCTCCACTTT.